What follows are 2 T cell receptor beta chains derived from one specimen sequenced in a study of T-cell reconstitution after alpha-beta-depleted transplantation in children. Preparation of the TCRbeta library used unique molecular identifiers. TCRdb recomputed calls from the PCR reads with MiXCR, one row per CDR3 protein. The sample records 500,000 or so distinct CDR3 sequences, approximately 29% being singletons. The sequencing here drew on PBMCs from the stem cell graft donor, taken from the stem cell graft. These receptors were collected from a human donor who donated a stem cell graft to a child with aplastic anemia.

The sample holds a few counts of this clonotype. This sequence joins TRBV29-1 and TRBJ2-1, with 13 bases aligning to TRBD2. The CDR3 spans 14 residues. Germline V CDR1 and CDR2: SQVTM, ANQGSEA. V was clipped by 7 bases and J by 8 bases; unmatched bases: 8. CDR3 protein: CSARTSGSLYEQFF. The CDR3 DNA reads TGCAGCGCTAGGACTAGCGGGAGTTTGTATGAGCAGTTCTTC.

The V gene is TRBV5-5, the J gene TRBJ1-2; 7 bases map to TRBD1. There are 14 residues in the CDR3. J was trimmed by 3 bases and V by 0 bases; bases with no gene match: 2. In germline, CDR1 is SGHKS, CDR2 YYEKEE (reference sequence). CDR3 nucleotides: TGTGCCAGCAGCTTGGGAGACAGGGACTATGGCTACACCTTC. Encoded protein: CASSLGDRDYGYTF. The full variable domain, completed using reference TRBV5-5 and TRBJ1-2, is DAGVTQSPTHLIKTRGQQVTLRCSPISGHKSVSWYQQVLGQGPQFIFQYYEKEERGRGNFPDRFSARQFPNYSSELNVNALLLGDSALYLCASSLGDRDYGYTFGSGTRLTVV.